Sequencing of this T cell receptor (beta chain) was carried out in a study of OX40 agonist ivuxolimab in advanced cancers. Looking at the study overall: Ivuxolimab, which is an agonistic anti-OX40 (CD134) antibody, was administered to the patients. Checkpoint inhibitors had been given previously to 35% to 50% of patients. Hepatocellular carcinoma, melanoma, renal cell or head and neck cancer affected the dose-escalation patients.

Assay: immunoSEQ multiplex PCR; the TCRdb copy retains only in-frame clones and omits some. The sample includes about 12,000 clones, roughly 80% seen only once; the top ten take 27%. This CDR3 region has 11 residues. Germline CDR1 reads LNHDA; CDR2 reads SQIVND (reference sequence). V lost 6 bases and J 4 bases, leaving 3 bases between the germline ends. The sample was CD4+ or CD8+ T cells sorted from blood, taken in a trial of the OX40 agonist ivuxolimab. The rearrangement links TRBV19 to TRBJ2-2; D unclear. This TCR came from an adult with an advanced solid tumor such as melanoma, head and neck, liver or kidney cancer. The CDR3 sequence: CASRATGELFF. CDR3 bases: TGTGCCAGTAGGGCCACCGGGGAGCTGTTTTTT.